The table lists the clone carrying this T cell receptor (beta chain) with many counts. This specimen comes from a study of T-cell reconstitution after alpha-beta-depleted transplantation in children. Using unique molecular identifiers, the investigators prepared the TCRbeta library. TCRdb re-analysed the PCR reads in MiXCR, keeping a single row per CDR3 protein. The sample holds more than 400,000 distinct CDR3 sequences, approximately 10% seen once. CDR1 and CDR2 (germline): SEHNR, FQNEAQ (reference sequence). The CDR3 is 12 amino acids. Deletions cut 4 bases from V and 0 bases from J, with 2 bases between.

The starting material was PBMCs, mostly from graft donor cells, obtained 180 days after TCRalphabeta/CD19-depleted stem cell transplant. V and J are TRBV7-9 and TRBJ2-3; D gene unclear. This receptor was obtained from a female patient between 2 and 15 years old who had a stem cell transplant for aplastic anemia, so the T cells may come from the graft donor. DNA for the CDR3: TGTGCCAGCAGCTACAGCACAGATACGCAGTATTTT. The encoded protein is CASSYSTDTQYF.